Below are 10 T cell receptor beta chains sequenced from a single sample in a study of T cells expressing NK-cell markers. Reanalyzing the 5' RACE reads, TCRdb keeps one entry per CDR3 protein, without DNA. In total, the table holds 130,000 to 150,000 distinct CDR3 sequences. Input material: blood T cells: a sorted CD56 or NKG2C T cell subset, CD4+ or CD8+ T cells, or bulk PBMC T cells (not recorded which). Receptor source: a young man in good health.

The chain uses TRBV30 and TRBJ2-3. Germline assignment: CDR1 GTSNPN and CDR2 SVGIG (reference sequence). The length of the CDR3 is 13 residues. The CDR3 sequence: CAGLSASTDTQYF.

The chain couples TRBV6-1 to TRBJ2-3; as DNA is missing, the TRBD1 call by TCRdb cannot be tested. Germline V CDR1 and CDR2: MNHNS, SASEGT. The CDR3 extends over 14 amino acids. The CDR3 loop reads CASSTGQGGDTQYF.

This sequence joins TRBV5-1 and TRBJ2-7; there is no DNA to check the TCRdb D call of TRBD1. CDR3 length: 13 residues. Germline V gene sequence: CDR1 SGHRS, CDR2 YFSETQ. CDR3 protein: CASSLGSGAEQYF.

The V gene is TRBV11-2, the J gene TRBJ2-1. The CDR3 has 15 amino acids. CDR1 is SGHAT and CDR2 is FQNNGV in the germline V gene. The CDR3 protein is CASSLEELPPNEQFF.

V gene TRBV3-1 combines with J gene TRBJ2-5; the TRBD2 assignment by TCRdb is unverifiable without DNA. The CDR3 totals 14 residues. Germline CDR1 and CDR2: LGHDT and YNNKEL (reference sequence). CDR3 sequence reads: CASSPSGRLETQYF.

V is TRBV6-5 and J is TRBJ1-1. Per the germline V gene, CDR1 is MNHEY and CDR2 is SVGAGI. CDR3 length: 15 amino acids. CDR3 sequence reads: CASSYSGELNTEAFF.

The chain has TRBV6-2 or TRBV6-3 and TRBJ2-1; TCRdb outputs TRBD2, but without DNA this stays unchecked. CDR1 and CDR2 from the germline V gene are MNHEY and SVGEGT. This CDR3 comprises 12 residues. The CDR3 protein is CASSYTAGEEFF.

The CDR3 spells CASSSEETQYF. The chain joins TRBV12-3 or TRBV12-4 to TRBJ2-5. The CDR3 extends over 11 amino acids.

The chain combines TRBV11-2 with TRBJ2-3; the D gene TCRdb calls, TRBD1, cannot be checked with no DNA. Germline CDR1 SGHAT, CDR2 FQNNGV. The CDR3 has 15 amino acids. The CDR3 region is CASSLFRDKKNAQYF. Full variable domain (remainder filled in from reference TRBV11-2 and TRBJ2-3): EAGVAQSPRYKIIEKRQSVAFWCNPISGHATLYWYQQILGQGPKLLIQFQNNGVVDDSQLPKDRFSAERLKGVDSTLKIQPAKLEDSAVYLCASSLFRDKKNAQYFGPGTRLTVL.

The chain recombines TRBV11-2 with TRBJ2-5; lacking DNA, the TRBD2 call made by TCRdb goes unchecked. The CDR3 spans 15 residues. Germline V lookup: CDR1 SGHAT, CDR2 FQNNGV. CDR3 amino acids: CASSLEGTGGETQYF.